The T cell receptor beta chain described here comes from a study of blood T cell repertoires in COVID-19. Measured with immunoSEQ multiplex PCR; TCRdb has only the in-frame clones, and not every one. This sample has about 440,000 clones, with more than 85% found just once. CDR3 size: 14 residues. The V segment lost 2 bases and the J segment 4 bases; nucleotides outside the gene matches: 2. Per the germline V gene, CDR1 is SEHNR and CDR2 is FQNEAQ (reference sequence). The source is a woman in her 30s with acute or convalescent COVID-19. The sequenced sample consisted of peripheral blood. The V and J genes are TRBV7-9 and TRBJ2-5, with 9 bases that match TRBD2. CDR3 sequence: CASSLPSGVETQYF. The CDR3 DNA reads as TGTGCCAGCAGCTTACCTAGCGGGGTAGAGACCCAGTACTTC.